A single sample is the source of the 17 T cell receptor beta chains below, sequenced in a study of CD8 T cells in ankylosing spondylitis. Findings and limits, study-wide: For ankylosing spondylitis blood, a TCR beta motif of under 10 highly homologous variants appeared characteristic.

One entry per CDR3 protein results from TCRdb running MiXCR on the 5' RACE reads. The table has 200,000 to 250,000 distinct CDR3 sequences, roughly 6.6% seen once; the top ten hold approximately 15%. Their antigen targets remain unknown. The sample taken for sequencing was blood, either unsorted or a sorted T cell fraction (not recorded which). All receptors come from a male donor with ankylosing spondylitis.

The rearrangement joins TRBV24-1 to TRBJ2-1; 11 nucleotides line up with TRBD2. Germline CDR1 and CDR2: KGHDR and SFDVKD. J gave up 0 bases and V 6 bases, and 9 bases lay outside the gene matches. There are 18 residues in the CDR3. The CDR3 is CATSHGTSGGSSYNEQFF. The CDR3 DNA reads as TGTGCCACCAGTCACGGAACTAGCGGGGGCAGCTCCTACAATGAGCAGTTCTTC.

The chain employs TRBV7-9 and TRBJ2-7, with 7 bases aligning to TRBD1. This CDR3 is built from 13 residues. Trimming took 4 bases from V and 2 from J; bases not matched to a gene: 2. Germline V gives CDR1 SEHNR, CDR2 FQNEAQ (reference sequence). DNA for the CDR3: TGTGCCAGCAGCTCGCAGGGGGCCTACGAGCAGTACTTC. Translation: CASSSQGAYEQYF.

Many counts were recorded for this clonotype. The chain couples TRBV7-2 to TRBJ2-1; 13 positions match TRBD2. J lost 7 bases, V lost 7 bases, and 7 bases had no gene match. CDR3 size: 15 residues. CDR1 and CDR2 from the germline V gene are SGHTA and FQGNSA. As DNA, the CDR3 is TGTGCCAGCATGAGGGGACTAGCGGGGTTAAATGAGCAGTTCTTC. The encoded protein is CASMRGLAGLNEQFF.

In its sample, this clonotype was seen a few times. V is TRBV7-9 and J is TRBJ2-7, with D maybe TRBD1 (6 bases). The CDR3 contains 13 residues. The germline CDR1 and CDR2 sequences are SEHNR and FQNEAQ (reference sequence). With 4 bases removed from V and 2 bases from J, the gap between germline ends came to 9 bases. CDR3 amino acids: CASSSRTAYEQYF. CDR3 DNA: TGTGCCAGCAGCTCACGGACAGCCTACGAGCAGTACTTC. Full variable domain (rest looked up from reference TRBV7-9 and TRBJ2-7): DTGVSQNPRHKITKRGQNVTFRCDPISEHNRLYWYRQTLGQGPEFLTYFQNEAQLEKSRLLSDRFSAERPKGSFSTLEIQRTEQGDSAMYLCASSSRTAYEQYFGPGTRLTVT.

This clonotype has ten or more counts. DNA for the CDR3: TGCAGCGTTGAACTTACGACAGGTTGGACTGAAGCTTTCTTT. This translates into CSVELTTGWTEAFF. The V gene is TRBV29-1, the J gene TRBJ1-1; D perhaps matches TRBD1 (6 bases). The germline gives CDR1 SQVTM, CDR2 ANQGSEA. The V end was cut by 2 bases, the J end by 5 bases, with 15 bases between. CDR3 length: 14 amino acids. Together with reference TRBV29-1 and TRBJ1-1, the CDR3 gives the full variable domain: SAVISQKPSRDICQRGTSLTIQCQVDSQVTMMFWYRQQPGQSLTLIATANQGSEATYESGFVIDKFPISRPNLTFSTLTVSNMSPEDSSIYLCSVELTTGWTEAFFGQGTRLTVV.

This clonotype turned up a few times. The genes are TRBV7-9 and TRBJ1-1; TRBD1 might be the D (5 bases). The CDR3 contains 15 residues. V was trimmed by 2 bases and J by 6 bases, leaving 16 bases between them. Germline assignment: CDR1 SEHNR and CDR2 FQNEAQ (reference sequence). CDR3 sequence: CASSLPGRARSEAFF. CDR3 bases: TGTGCCAGCAGCTTACCAGGGAGGGCACGGTCTGAAGCTTTCTTT. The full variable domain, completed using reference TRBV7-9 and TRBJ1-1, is DTGVSQNPRHKITKRGQNVTFRCDPISEHNRLYWYRQTLGQGPEFLTYFQNEAQLEKSRLLSDRFSAERPKGSFSTLEIQRTEQGDSAMYLCASSLPGRARSEAFFGQGTRLTVV.

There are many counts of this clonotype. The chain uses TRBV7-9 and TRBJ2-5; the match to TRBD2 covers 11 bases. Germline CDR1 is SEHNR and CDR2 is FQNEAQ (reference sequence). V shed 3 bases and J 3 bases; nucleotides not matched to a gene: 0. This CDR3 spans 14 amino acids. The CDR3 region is CASSFSGREETQYF. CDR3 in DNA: TGTGCCAGCAGCTTTAGCGGGAGGGAAGAGACCCAGTACTTC.

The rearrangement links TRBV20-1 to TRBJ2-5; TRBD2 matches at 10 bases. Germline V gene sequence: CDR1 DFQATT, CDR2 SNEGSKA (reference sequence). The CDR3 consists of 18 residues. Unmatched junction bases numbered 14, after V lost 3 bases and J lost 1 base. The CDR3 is CSASSLYASGRIQETQYF. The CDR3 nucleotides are TGCAGTGCTAGTTCGCTTTATGCTAGCGGGAGAATCCAAGAGACCCAGTACTTC.

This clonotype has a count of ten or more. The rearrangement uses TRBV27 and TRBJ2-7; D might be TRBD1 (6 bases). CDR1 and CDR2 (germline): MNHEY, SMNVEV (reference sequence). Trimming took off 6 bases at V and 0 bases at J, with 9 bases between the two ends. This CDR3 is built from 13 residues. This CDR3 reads CASSRRGSYEQYF. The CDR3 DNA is TGTGCCAGCAGCCGCAGGGGCTCCTACGAGCAGTACTTC.

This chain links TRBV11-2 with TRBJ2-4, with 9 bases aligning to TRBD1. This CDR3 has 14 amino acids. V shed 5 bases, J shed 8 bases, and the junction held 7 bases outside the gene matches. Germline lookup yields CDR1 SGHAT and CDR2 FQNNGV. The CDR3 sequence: CASSQGQGSDIQYF. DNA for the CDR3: TGTGCCAGCAGCCAGGGACAGGGCAGCGACATTCAGTACTTC. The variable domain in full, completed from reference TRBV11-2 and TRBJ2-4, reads EAGVAQSPRYKIIEKRQSVAFWCNPISGHATLYWYQQILGQGPKLLIQFQNNGVVDDSQLPKDRFSAERLKGVDSTLKIQPAKLEDSAVYLCASSQGQGSDIQYFGAGTRLSVL.

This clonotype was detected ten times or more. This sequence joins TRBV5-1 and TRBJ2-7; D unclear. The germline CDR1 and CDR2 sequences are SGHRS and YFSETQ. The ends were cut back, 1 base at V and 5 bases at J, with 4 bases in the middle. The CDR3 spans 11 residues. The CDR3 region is CASSLKDEQYF. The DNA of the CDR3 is TGCGCCAGCAGCTTGAAGGACGAGCAGTACTTC.

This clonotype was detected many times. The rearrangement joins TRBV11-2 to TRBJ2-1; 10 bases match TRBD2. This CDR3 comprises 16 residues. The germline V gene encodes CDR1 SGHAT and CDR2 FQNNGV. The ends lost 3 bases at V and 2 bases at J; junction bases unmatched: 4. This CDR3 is CASSFLAGGTYNEQFF. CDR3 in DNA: TGTGCCAGCAGCTTTTTAGCGGGAGGCACCTACAATGAGCAGTTCTTC.

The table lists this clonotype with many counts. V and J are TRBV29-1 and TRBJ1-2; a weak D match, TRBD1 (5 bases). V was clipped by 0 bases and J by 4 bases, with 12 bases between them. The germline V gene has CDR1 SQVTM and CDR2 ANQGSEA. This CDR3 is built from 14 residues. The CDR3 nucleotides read TGCAGCGTTGAAGATGGCAGGGATGCCTATGGCTACACCTTC. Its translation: CSVEDGRDAYGYTF.

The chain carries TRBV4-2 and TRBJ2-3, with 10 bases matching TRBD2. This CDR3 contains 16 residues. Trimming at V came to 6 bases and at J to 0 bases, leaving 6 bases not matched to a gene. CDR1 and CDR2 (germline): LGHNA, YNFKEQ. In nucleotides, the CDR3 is TGTGCCAGCAGTCACTCGACTAGCGGGAGCACAGATACGCAGTATTTT. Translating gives CASSHSTSGSTDTQYF.

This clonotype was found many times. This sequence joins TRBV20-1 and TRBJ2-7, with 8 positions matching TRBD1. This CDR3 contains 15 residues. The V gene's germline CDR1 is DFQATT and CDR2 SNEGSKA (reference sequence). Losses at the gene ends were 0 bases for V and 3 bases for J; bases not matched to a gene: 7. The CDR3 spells CSARDSGGVRYEQYF. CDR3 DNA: TGCAGTGCTAGAGATTCAGGGGGCGTTCGCTACGAGCAGTACTTC.

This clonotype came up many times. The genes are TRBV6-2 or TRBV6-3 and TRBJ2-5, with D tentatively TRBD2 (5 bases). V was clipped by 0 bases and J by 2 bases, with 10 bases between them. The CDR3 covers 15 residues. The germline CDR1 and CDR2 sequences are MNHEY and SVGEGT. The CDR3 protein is CASSYSRGLQETQYF. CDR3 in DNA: TGTGCCAGCAGTTACTCGCGAGGACTTCAAGAGACCCAGTACTTC.

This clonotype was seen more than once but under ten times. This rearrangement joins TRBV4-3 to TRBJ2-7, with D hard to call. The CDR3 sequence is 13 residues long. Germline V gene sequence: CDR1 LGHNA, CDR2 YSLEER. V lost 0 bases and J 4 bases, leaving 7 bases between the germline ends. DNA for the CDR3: TGCGCCAGCAGCCAAGATTTCGGGTACGAGCAGTACTTC. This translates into CASSQDFGYEQYF.